The present T cell receptor beta chain was sequenced within a study of blood T cell repertoires in COVID-19. Overall study: Italy, Spain and the United States were the sources of the convalescent and acute COVID-19 samples. From T cells, B-cell-depleted T cells, or PBMCs came the material, which was cDNA or gDNA.

As handled by the study authors: Nucleated cell counts were estimated from reference gene primer amplification. Here immunoSEQ multiplex PCR was the method, and the copy in TCRdb shows in-frame clones only, minus some. V, J and clone size are taken as reported in that table, and D and trimming were inferred from the DNA itself. This table has 180,000 or so clones, over 75% appearing once. Trimming at V came to 6 bases and at J to 4 bases, leaving 5 bases not matched to a gene. The CDR3 consists of 14 residues. Germline V gives CDR1 LNHDA, CDR2 SQIVND (reference sequence). About this clone itself: This sample includes further DNA sequences coding for the same CDR3.

This chain links TRBV19 with TRBJ2-2; TRBD1 aligns across 7 bases. This sequence originates from a woman at least 80 years old with acute or convalescent COVID-19. Material: peripheral blood. For the CDR3, the DNA is TGTGCCAGTAGCCTACAGGGGAGCACCGGGGAGCTGTTTTTT. It yields the protein CASSLQGSTGELFF.